The rows below give T cell receptor beta chains drawn from one sample of a study of blood T cell repertoires in COVID-19. Here immunoSEQ multiplex PCR was the method, and the copy in TCRdb shows in-frame clones only, minus some. Of 250,000 to 300,000 clones listed, approximately 87% are singletons. The material sequenced was peripheral blood. These receptors were obtained from a middle-aged woman who had recovered from COVID-19. The CDR3 runs from the conserved cysteine through the conserved F or W. A D gene is named only where the DNA matches it firmly. Clone size, where shown, is once, few, many, or a class for clones that have expanded.

TRBV29-1	NA	NA	TRBJ1-1	TGCAGCGTAGACCTTCGGGGGGGAAACACTGAAGCTTTCTTT	CSVDLRGGNTEAFF
TRBV2	NA	NA	TRBJ2-2	TGTGCCACCAAGAGGGGGACAATCACCGGGGAGCTGTTTTTT	CATKRGTITGELFF
TRBV5-6	NA	NA	TRBJ2-5	TGTGCCAGCAGCTGGGGAGCAGCCCAAGAGACCCAGTACTTC	CASSWGAAQETQYF
TRBV7-2	NA	TRBD2	TRBJ2-5	TGTGCCAGCAGAATCGGGCTAGCGGGGGCAGAGACCCAGTACTTC	CASRIGLAGAETQYF
TRBV2	many	NA	TRBJ2-1	TGTGCCAGCATTCGTAGCACAGGGCAGTTCTTC	CASIRSTGQFF
TRBV29-1	NA	NA	TRBJ1-1	TGCAGCGTAGTACCGGGGACTGAAGCTTTCTTT	CSVVPGTEAFF
TRBV4-2	NA	NA	TRBJ1-2	TGTGCCAGCAGCCAAGGCGGGGGCCCAAACTATGGCTACACCTTC	CASSQGGGPNYGYTF
TRBV25-1	NA	NA	TRBJ1-2	TGTGCCAGCAGTGGCCGGGACATCTATGGCTACACCTTC	CASSGRDIYGYTF
TRBV2	NA	TRBD1	TRBJ1-5	TGTGCCAGCACCACGGACAGGGCCGGTCAGCCCCAGCATTTT	CASTTDRAGQPQHF
TRBV2	NA	TRBD2	TRBJ2-3	TGTGCCAGCAGTGGGCTAGCGGGGACGGCAGATACGCAGTATTTT	CASSGLAGTADTQYF
TRBV11-2	NA	TRBD1	TRBJ1-4	TGTGCCAGCAGCCAAGGGGGCTTTAAACTGTTTTTT	CASSQGGFKLFF
TRBV4-1	NA	NA	TRBJ1-2	TGCGCCAGCAGCCAAGTAAGCGCATATGGCTACACCTTC	CASSQVSAYGYTF
TRBV7-9	NA	NA	TRBJ2-7	TGTGCCAGCAGCCCGCGCGTGGGCCATACGACAGACCCCTACGAGCAGTACTTC	CASSPRVGHTTDPYEQYF
TRBV12-5	NA	TRBD1	TRBJ2-5	TGTGCTAGTGGTCCGGAGACAGGGGAAGAGACCCAGTACTTC	CASGPETGEETQYF
TRBV6-4	NA	TRBD2	TRBJ2-7	TGTGCCAGCAGTGACTCTAGCGGGGGGGCCGTCGGCGAGCAGTACTTC	CASSDSSGGAVGEQYF
TRBV15	NA	TRBD1	TRBJ1-4	TGTGCCACCAGCCCCCGACAGGGAAATGAAAAACTGTTTTTT	CATSPRQGNEKLFF
TRBV13	NA	NA	TRBJ2-4	TGTGCCAGCACCCGAGGAGCCAAAAACATTCAGTACTTC	CASTRGAKNIQYF
TRBV4-3	NA	TRBD1	TRBJ2-7	TGCGCCAGCAGCCAAGCGGACAGGAGCTCCTACGAGCAGTACTTC	CASSQADRSSYEQYF
TRBV10-1	NA	NA	TRBJ2-5	TGCGCCAGCAGTTCGACACGTCAAGAGACCCAGTACTTC	CASSSTRQETQYF
TRBV29-1	NA	TRBD1	TRBJ2-3	TGCAGCGTTGAAGCCGGCAGGGGGACAGATACGCAGTATTTT	CSVEAGRGTDTQYF
TRBV3-1/TRBV3-2	NA	NA	TRBJ1-6	TGTGCCAGCAGCCAAGCCCCCTCCGGGGTCTCTCGTAATTCACCCCTCCACTTT	CASSQAPSGVSRNSPLHF
TRBV15	NA	TRBD2	TRBJ2-1	TGTGCCACCAGCAGAGATTCCCTAGCGGGGGTGGATGAGCAGTTCTTC	CATSRDSLAGVDEQFF
TRBV19	NA	NA	TRBJ1-2	TGTGCCAGTAGTACCAGGGGAAATGGCTACACCTTC	CASSTRGNGYTF
TRBV2	NA	TRBD1	TRBJ1-2	TGTGCCAGCAGTGAACTGGACAGGGTGGGAGGCTACACCTTC	CASSELDRVGGYTF
TRBV5-1	once	NA	TRBJ1-4	TGCGCCAGCAGCTTGGCCGAGGAGGGTTGGGCGGAAAAACTGTTTTTT	CASSLAEEGWAEKLFF
TRBV9	NA	TRBD1	TRBJ2-1	TGTGCCAGCAGCGCGACAGGGGGCAAGCAGTTCTTC	CASSATGGKQFF
TRBV6-2/TRBV6-3	NA	TRBD1	TRBJ1-2	TGTGCCAGCAGTTACTCTACAGGGGCGGTCTATGGCTACACCTTC	CASSYSTGAVYGYTF
TRBV14	NA	NA	TRBJ1-2	TGTGCCAGCAGCCAAGATTGGGGCAGCTTTAACTATGGCTACACCTTC	CASSQDWGSFNYGYTF
TRBV6-2/TRBV6-3	NA	TRBD2	TRBJ2-5	TGTGCCAGCATCCCTGACTTCGGGGGGGGCGCCAAGACCCAGTACTTC	CASIPDFGGGAKTQYF
TRBV2	NA	TRBD2	TRBJ2-1	TGTGCCAGCACCCCGATTGGACTAGCGACCTACAATGAGCAGTTCTTC	CASTPIGLATYNEQFF
TRBV5-4	NA	NA	TRBJ1-1	TGTGCCAGCAGCGCCTCAGGGATGCGGACTGAAGCTTTCTTT	CASSASGMRTEAFF
TRBV10-2	once	NA	TRBJ1-5	TGCGCCAGTGAAGAAGCTTATAGCAATCAGCCCCAGCATTTT	CASEEAYSNQPQHF
TRBV2	NA	TRBD1	TRBJ1-1	TGTGCCAGCAGGGCGACAGGGAGAGACACTGAAGCTTTCTTT	CASRATGRDTEAFF
TRBV29-1	NA	NA	TRBJ2-1	TGCAGCGCCGGACTGTACAATGAGCAGTTCTTC	CSAGLYNEQFF
TRBV9	NA	NA	TRBJ2-1	TGTGCCAGCAGCGCCGGACAGATACCTTTCAATGAGCAGTTCTTC	CASSAGQIPFNEQFF
TRBV19	NA	TRBD2	TRBJ2-5	TGTGCCAGTAGTTCCCTCGAAGCGGGGAACCAAGAGACCCAGTACTTC	CASSSLEAGNQETQYF
TRBV10-2	NA	NA	TRBJ1-1	TGCGCCAGTGGGGGCTCTACAGTCTCTGAAGCTTTCTTT	CASGGSTVSEAFF
TRBV19	NA	NA	TRBJ1-1	TGTGCCAGTAGTTTCGGGGGGTTTGGTGAAGCTTTCTTT	CASSFGGFGEAFF
TRBV2	NA	NA	TRBJ2-2	TGTGCCAGCAGTTTCGTCGGGGAGCTGTTTTTT	CASSFVGELFF
TRBV9	once	NA	TRBJ1-1	TGTGCCAGCAGCCGAGGAGGGAACACTGAAGCTTTCTTT	CASSRGGNTEAFF